The clone carrying this TCR beta chain came up many times. TCRdb redid the calling of the 5' RACE reads with MiXCR, one entry per CDR3 protein. The sample holds about 690,000 distinct CDR3 sequences, roughly 6.2% seen once. The entry originates in a study of identical twins. This CDR3 comprises 13 residues. Per germline, CDR1 SGHTA and CDR2 FQGTGA. V was shortened by 5 bases and J by 5 bases, with 11 bases between the two germline ends. This chain links TRBV7-3 with TRBJ2-3; no definite D call. The material sequenced was naive T cells sorted from blood. The origin of this receptor is a man younger than 35 in good health. Here the CDR3 reads CASSATSVDTQYF. The CDR3 bases are TGTGCCAGCAGCGCTACGTCCGTAGATACGCAGTATTTT.